This T cell receptor beta chain was retrieved from a study of circulating CD8 cells and anti-PD-1 response in melanoma (dated by TCRdb to about 2020). Some background on the complete study: Nivolumab was given to patients intravenously at 3 mg/kg every 2 weeks. Of the 13 patients in the melanoma cohort, anti-PD-1 was received as first-line therapy by seven patients, and prior targeted therapy or immunotherapy had been received by six patients. Patients with complete or partial responses were counted as responders, while patients with stable or progressive disease (RECIST v1.1) were counted as non-responders. The TCR repertoire analysis was performed on roughly 11 melanoma patients, comprising 7 non-responders and 4 responders. On on-treatment samples, PD-1 was detected using a biotinylated anti-human IgG4 antibody. The paper's findings and limits, for the study overall: The highest diversity was observed in the DNEG repertoire, similar and higher clonality was shown by the PD-1 and DPOS repertoires, and the lowest diversity was found in the TIGIT repertoires. Repertoires were found to be largely private between subsets, with under 7.5% of TRB clonotypes shared at M1, and the highest sharing was observed between DPOS and TIGIT. Tumor material was not accessible, so tumor reactivity was assessed by peptide assays on expanded sorted subsets instead. Because of limited material, replicates were generally not included when the experiments were performed. The authors pointed out that the cohort included both treatment-naive and previously treated patients, and that this mix could influence the results. The published TCR repertoire comparisons used only baseline and M1 samples from a small cohort with few responders.

Using a BD FACSAria II cell sorter, four subsets defined by PD-1 and/or TIGIT were sorted out of live CD3+CD8+TCRalphabeta+ cells. Circulating CD8 T cells were sorted into four subsets by PD-1 and TIGIT expression to characterize their relevance to anti-PD-1 therapy response. From each sorted CD8 T-cell subset, both TCR alpha and TCR beta chains were sequenced. Peripheral blood was collected before the first anti-PD-1 injection, after two injections and after four injections. Ficoll gradient centrifugation was used to isolate PBMCs immediately. Until use, PBMCs were stored frozen in liquid nitrogen in RPMI containing 20% FCS and 10% DMSO. After thawing, PBMCs were stained with a viability dye and with antibodies against CD3, CD8alpha, TCRalphabeta, PD-1 and TIGIT. Total RNA was extracted with the RNeasy Kit, and a RIN above 7 was reached by every sample. Sequencing was carried out with a NextSeq 500. Starting from approximately 15 ng of total RNA, TCR libraries were made with the QIAseq Immune Repertoire RNA Library Kit, Human TCR Panel. TCR libraries were sequenced on an Illumina NextSeq with a Mid Output V2 kit, using asymmetric 261x41 paired-end reads. Each TCR library was diluted to 4 nM, after which the TCR libraries were pooled, denatured and loaded at around 1.1 pM. Processing in the source paper ran as follows. Processing of the TCR FASTQ files took place in the QIAGEN GeneGlobe Data Analysis Center, and downstream analysis was done in R 3.5.2. Clonality was calculated as one minus Shannon entropy normalized by the log of the number of unique productive sequences. Within each subset, Fisher exact tests at 5% FDR identified TRA or TRB clonotypes differing in abundance between baseline and M1. Clonotypes with differential abundance were classified as emerging, expanding, contracting or non-expanding/contracting. Morisita's overlap index was used to measure how much repertoires overlapped between patients. TCRdb reprocessed the public reads (quality trimming at Q25 with fastp, clone calling with MiXCR) and kept in-frame beta chains. Each entry merges the rows of one CDR3 protein and shows their most common DNA and genes. The authors' filters were not applied to this entry. The sample records more than 450 distinct CDR3 sequences, under 8.5% of which are singletons. Together, the top ten hold 30% to 40% of the sample.

The CDR3, from cysteine to phenylalanine, totals 14 residues. Just CDR3 DNA is preserved here, 42 bases in frame from base 1. Deletion took 5 bases off V and 4 bases off J, with a span of 15 bases between the germline ends. CDR1 and CDR2, looked up from the germline V gene, are MDHEN and SYDVKM. This clonotype is labeled large (0.1 to 1%). What antigen it recognizes has not been identified. Per-base qualities were not stored, and no clone one base away is much larger. This sequence uses TRBV28 and TRBJ2-7, and possibly TRBD2, on 5 matching bases. The origin of this receptor is a human donor with melanoma. The sample in question was CD8+ T cells from PBMCs, obtained at baseline or after one month of anti-PD-1 therapy (not recorded which). The DNA sequence reads TGTGCCAGCAGTCCCCGGACTGCACCTTACGAGCAGTACTTC. This codes for CASSPRTAPYEQYF.